One sample yielded the 26 T cell receptor beta chains listed below, sequenced in a study of shared clonotypes between healthy human individuals. Produced via immunoSEQ multiplex PCR; TCRdb's table is partial and in-frame only. The table records under 1,900,000 clones, approximately 98.5% of them present only once. Sequences were obtained from naive CD4+ T cells sorted from blood. Subset in this sample: CD45RA+ positively selected. Receptors were obtained from a man aged 25 to 45 in good health.

The chain joins TRBV11-2 to TRBJ2-1; D call uncertain. The germline V gene has CDR1 SGHAT and CDR2 FQNNGV. The CDR3 runs 16 residues. Trimming took off 1 base at V and 4 bases at J, with 14 bases between the two ends. The CDR3 DNA sequence: TGTGCCAGCAGCTTAGGGCACCTGTCGGCGTACAATGAGCAGTTCTTC. Amino acid sequence: CASSLGHLSAYNEQFF.

This sequence joins TRBV25-1 and TRBJ2-5; tentative D call: TRBD2 (5 bases). Germline V gene sequence: CDR1 MGHDK, CDR2 SYGVNS. This CDR3 has 14 amino acids. The ends were cut back, 1 base at V and 6 bases at J, with 12 bases in the middle. The CDR3 reads CASSEFVDGKTQYF. As DNA, the CDR3 is TGTGCCAGCAGTGAATTTGTGGACGGGAAGACCCAGTACTTC.

The rearrangement links TRBV6-5 to TRBJ2-1; D is perhaps TRBD2 (6 bases). The germline gives CDR1 MNHEY, CDR2 SVGAGI. The CDR3 runs 15 residues. Trimming removed 5 bases from V and 2 bases from J, with 13 bases in between. In nucleotides, the CDR3 is TGTGCCAGCAGTGCGGGACCCCCCCCCTACAATGAGCAGTTCTTC. Its translation is CASSAGPPPYNEQFF.

J is TRBJ1-3 and V is TRBV2, with TRBD1 as a possible D gene (6 bases). Germline V gene data show CDR1 as SNHLY and CDR2 as FYNNEI. V lost 6 bases to trimming and J lost 4 bases, with 16 bases between them. The length of the CDR3 is 15 residues. CDR3 residues: CASRPTGSGGNTIYF. The CDR3 nucleotides are TGTGCCAGCAGACCAACAGGGTCTGGGGGAAACACCATATATTTT.

DNA for the CDR3: TGTGCCAGCAATACCCACCAGGGGCGGGGGACTGAAGCTTTCTTT. Amino acids: CASNTHQGRGTEAFF. This chain links TRBV6-1 with TRBJ1-1; D may be TRBD1 (6 bases). The CDR3 is 15 residues long. V was cut by 7 bases and J by 5 bases, with 20 bases left in between. Per germline, CDR1 MNHNS and CDR2 SASEGT.

The V call is TRBV21-1, the J call TRBJ2-7; TRBD1, the D gene given by the table, was not confirmed from the DNA. TRBV21-1 is a pseudogene segment. The CDR3 spans 16 residues. The CDR3 region is CASSTRDRKDSYEQYF. In DNA form, the CDR3 reads TGTGCCAGCAGCACCCGAGACAGGAAAGACTCCTACGAGCAGTACTTC.

The genes are TRBV7-2 and TRBJ1-5; weak D call: TRBD1 (5 bases). This CDR3 is 15 amino acids long. CDR1 and CDR2 (germline): SGHTA, FQGNSA. Trimming took 1 base from V and 2 from J, leaving 9 bases between them. The CDR3 sequence: CASSLEGAGNQPQHF. The CDR3 DNA sequence: TGTGCCAGCAGCTTAGAAGGGGCGGGCAATCAGCCCCAGCATTTT.

The chain couples TRBV7-2 to TRBJ2-3; D not resolved. Between the trimmed V and J ends, which lost 3 bases and 1 base, there was a span of 17 bases. From germline, CDR1 is SGHTA and CDR2 FQGNSA. The CDR3 has 17 residues. The CDR3 sequence: CASSFPISKFGTDTQYF. The DNA for the CDR3 is TGTGCCAGCAGCTTCCCCATTTCGAAATTTGGCACAGATACGCAGTATTTT. Using reference TRBV7-2 and TRBJ2-3 for the parts outside the CDR3, the full variable domain is GAGVSQSPSNKVTEKGKDVELRCDPISGHTALYWYRQSLGQGLEFLIYFQGNSAPDKSGLPSDRFSAERTGGSVSTLTIQRTQQEDSAVYLCASSFPISKFGTDTQYFGPGTRLTVL.

This clone was seen once. This sequence joins TRBV6-1 and TRBJ1-4; D unresolved. The germline V gene encodes CDR1 MNHNS and CDR2 SASEGT. V was shortened by 6 bases and J by 0 bases, with 11 bases between the two germline ends. The CDR3 is 15 residues long. CDR3 region: CASSLQSATNEKLFF. The CDR3 DNA is TGTGCCAGCAGCCTACAGTCTGCAACTAATGAAAAACTGTTTTTT.

The chain uses TRBV7-2 and TRBJ1-1; D possibly corresponds to TRBD1 (6 bases). The germline CDR1 and CDR2 sequences are SGHTA and FQGNSA. This CDR3 is 14 amino acids long. The V end lost 5 bases, the J end lost 4 bases, and 14 bases lay between the germline ends. CDR3 loop: CASSVQGTSTEAFF. CDR3 nucleotides: TGTGCCAGCAGCGTACAGGGTACGAGCACTGAAGCTTTCTTT.

The genes are TRBV27 and TRBJ2-7; TRBD2 matches 11 bases. This CDR3 spans 17 amino acids. CDR1 is MNHEY, CDR2 SMNVEV, per germline (reference sequence). Losses at the gene ends were 6 bases for V and 4 bases for J; bases not matched to a gene: 14. The CDR3, as DNA: TGTGCCAGCAGACCTAGGAAGACTAGCGGGAATTTATACGAGCAGTACTTC. Encoded protein: CASRPRKTSGNLYEQYF.

V gene TRBV7-2 combines with J gene TRBJ2-5; TRBD2 aligns across 8 bases. V was clipped by 5 bases and J by 3 bases; unmatched bases: 5. The CDR3 length is 14 residues. Germline V gene data show CDR1 as SGHTA and CDR2 as FQGNSA. The DNA of the CDR3 is TGTGCCAGCAGCCACCCAGCGGGAGAAGAGACCCAGTACTTC. Translated: CASSHPAGEETQYF.

The V call is TRBV5-6, the J call TRBJ2-7; the D is unclear. V gave up 5 bases and J gave up 2 bases, with 14 bases separating them. Germline V gene lookup returns CDR1 SGHDT and CDR2 YYEEEE. This CDR3 has 14 amino acids. The CDR3 sequence: CASRSSQLAYEQYF. The CDR3 DNA reads as TGTGCCAGCAGGTCGAGTCAGTTAGCCTACGAGCAGTACTTC. The full variable domain, with the rest looked up from reference TRBV5-6 and TRBJ2-7, is DAGVTQSPTHLIKTRGQQVTLRCSPKSGHDTVSWYQQALGQGPQFIFQYYEEEERQRGNFPDRFSGHQFPNYSSELNVNALLLGDSALYLCASRSSQLAYEQYFGPGTRLTVT.

As for this clone: Other nucleotide sequences in the sample specify the same CDR3. The chain links TRBV7-8 to TRBJ1-4; TRBD1 aligns across 12 bases. The CDR3 is made up of 15 amino acids. Germline V gives CDR1 SGHVS, CDR2 FQNEAQ. Trimming cost V 3 bases and J 8 bases; bases outside gene matches: 4. CDR3: CASSLAGQGAEKLFF. CDR3 coding DNA: TGTGCCAGCAGCTTGGCGGGACAGGGGGCGGAAAAACTGTTTTTT.

This chain connects TRBV11-2 to TRBJ2-1; 13 bases match TRBD2. CDR3 length equals 17 residues. Germline assignment: CDR1 SGHAT and CDR2 FQNNGV. Trimming cost V 5 bases and J 4 bases; bases outside gene matches: 8. CDR3 bases: TGTGCCAGCAGCGAAGGACTAGCGGGAGTTTGGTACAATGAGCAGTTCTTC. Its translation is CASSEGLAGVWYNEQFF.

The V gene is TRBV19, the J gene TRBJ1-5; the match to TRBD1 covers 8 bases. CDR3 length: 15 residues. The germline CDR1 and CDR2 sequences are LNHDA and SQIVND (reference sequence). Trimming cost V 5 bases and J 2 bases; bases outside gene matches: 5. The CDR3 coding sequence is TGTGCCAGTAGTCGGACAGGGCGAGGCAATCAGCCCCAGCATTTT. Its protein is CASSRTGRGNQPQHF.

The chain carries TRBV5-1 and TRBJ2-1; 10 bases align to TRBD2. Unmatched junction bases numbered 5, after V lost 5 bases and J lost 9 bases. Germline CDR1 and CDR2: SGHRS and YFSETQ. The CDR3 consists of 13 residues. CDR3: CASSPLAGTEQFF. The DNA of the CDR3 is TGCGCCAGCAGTCCACTAGCGGGAACTGAGCAGTTCTTC.

The chain links TRBV5-4 to TRBJ2-5; D is ambiguous. The CDR3 has 13 amino acids. Germline V gene data show CDR1 as SGHNT and CDR2 as YYREEE (reference sequence). Trimming took 0 bases from V and 5 from J, leaving 8 bases between them. CDR3 bases: TGTGCCAGCAGCTTGGGTAGGCCGGAGACCCAGTACTTC. This gives the protein CASSLGRPETQYF. The whole variable domain, filled in from reference TRBV5-4 and TRBJ2-5, reads ETGVTQSPTHLIKTRGQQVTLRCSSQSGHNTVSWYQQALGQGPQFIFQYYREEENGRGNFPPRFSGLQFPNYSSELNVNALELDDSALYLCASSLGRPETQYFGPGTRLLVL.

The chain recombines TRBV5-1 with TRBJ1-2; TRBD1 matches 8 bases. Germline trimming cut 4 bases from V and 6 bases from J; bases unmatched to any gene: 14. CDR3 length: 16 residues. Germline loops: CDR1 SGHRS, CDR2 YFSETQ. The CDR3 nucleotides are TGCGCCAGCAGCCCGGTGGTAGGACAGGGTGGGGATGGCTACACCTTC. Its translation: CASSPVVGQGGDGYTF. Full variable domain (rest looked up from reference TRBV5-1 and TRBJ1-2): KAGVTQTPRYLIKTRGQQVTLSCSPISGHRSVSWYQQTPGQGLQFLFEYFSETQRNKGNFPGRFSGRQFSNSRSEMNVSTLELGDSALYLCASSPVVGQGGDGYTFGSGTRLTVV.

This rearrangement joins TRBV7-2 to TRBJ1-1; D gene uncertain. Germline V CDR1 and CDR2: SGHTA, FQGNSA. This CDR3 is built from 14 residues. V was cut by 0 bases and J by 6 bases, with 11 bases left in between. CDR3: CASSLAPRSPEAFF. The CDR3 bases are TGTGCCAGCAGCTTAGCGCCACGATCTCCTGAAGCTTTCTTT.

The chain uses TRBV5-6 and TRBJ1-2; tentative D call: TRBD1 (5 bases). Germline V CDR1 and CDR2: SGHDT, YYEEEE. V was shortened by 3 bases and J by 1 base, with 10 bases between the two germline ends. This CDR3 has 14 residues. As DNA, the CDR3 is TGTGCCAGCAGCTGGGGGACGAGTAACTATGGCTACACCTTC. Translated, it gives CASSWGTSNYGYTF.

The rearrangement links TRBV7-9 to TRBJ2-3, with 8 bases aligning to TRBD2. CDR3 size: 16 residues. The V and J ends lost 1 base and 5 bases, in that order; junction bases with no gene match: 8. Germline-derived CDR1 and CDR2 are SEHNR and FQNEAQ (reference sequence). CDR3 loop: CASSLVLREEQDTQYF. The DNA of the CDR3 is TGTGCCAGCAGCTTAGTACTGCGGGAGGAACAAGATACGCAGTATTTT.

The chain uses TRBV15 and TRBJ2-1, with D tentatively TRBD2 (5 bases). V gave up 0 bases and J gave up 0 bases, with 21 bases separating them. Germline CDR1 and CDR2: LNHNV and YYDKDF (reference sequence). This CDR3 spans 20 amino acids. The CDR3 nucleotides read TGTGCCACCAGCAGAGATCATCACCTCGGGAACCCGAGCTCCTACAATGAGCAGTTCTTC. Protein sequence: CATSRDHHLGNPSSYNEQFF.

This chain links TRBV5-8 with TRBJ1-2; D perhaps matches TRBD1 (5 bases). The V end was cut by 0 bases, the J end by 4 bases, with 13 bases between. Germline V CDR1 and CDR2: SGHTS, YDEGEE. The length of the CDR3 is 15 residues. CDR3 sequence reads: CASSLEVQGSYGYTF. Here the CDR3 DNA reads TGTGCCAGCAGCTTGGAAGTCCAGGGAAGCTATGGCTACACCTTC.

The CDR3 DNA follows: TGTGCCAGCAGCTTACAGGCTAGCGAAGAAGAGCAGTTCTTC. It is translated as CASSLQASEEEQFF. This rearrangement joins TRBV7-3 to TRBJ2-1; D perhaps matches TRBD2 (6 bases). V shed 2 bases and J shed 10 bases, with 15 bases lying between them. This CDR3 is built from 14 residues. CDR1 and CDR2 from the germline V gene are SGHTA and FQGTGA. Combining the CDR3 with reference TRBV7-3 and TRBJ2-1 gives the whole variable domain GAGVSQTPSNKVTEKGKYVELRCDPISGHTALYWYRQSLGQGPEFLIYFQGTGAADDSGLPNDRFFAVRPEGSVSTLKIQRTERGDSAVYLCASSLQASEEEQFFGPGTRLTVL.

V gene TRBV29-1 combines with J gene TRBJ1-3; D is unclear. Germline values: CDR1 SQVTM, CDR2 ANQGSEA. V was trimmed by 2 bases and J by 8 bases, leaving 10 bases between them. This CDR3 has 12 amino acids. The CDR3 region has the DNA TGCAGCGTTGAATTAGGGTCAGACACCATATATTTT. It specifies CSVELGSDTIYF.